This is a list of T cell receptor beta chains from one sample in a study of spatial heterogeneity in lung cancer. TCRdb passed the 5' RACE reads through MiXCR, listing each CDR3 protein once. The table has roughly 9,900 distinct CDR3 sequences, about 8.6% seen once. The sequencing used PBMCs, collected at surgery. Source of these receptors: a male donor with early-stage non-small cell lung cancer. The CDR3 runs from the conserved cysteine through the conserved F or W. The order of the fields is D gene, clone size, J gene, V gene, CDR3 protein, CDR3 DNA. A D gene is named only where the DNA matches it firmly. Rows give clone size only sometimes, using once, few, many, or a class for an expanded clone.

>NA|many|TRBJ1-6|TRBV4-3
CASSQDTGLPLHF
TGCGCCAGCAGCCAAGATACAGGTTTACCCCTCCACTTT
>NA|many|TRBJ1-6|TRBV6-5
CASSYSQGHSPLHF
TGTGCCAGCAGTTACTCGCAGGGCCATTCACCCCTCCACTTT
>TRBD1|many|TRBJ1-2|TRBV18
CASSVTGGLNYGYTF
TGTGCCAGCTCGGTGACAGGGGGCCTAAACTATGGCTACACCTTC
>TRBD2|NA|TRBJ2-3|TRBV10-3
CAIQTSGGTTDTQYF
TGTGCCATCCAGACTAGCGGGGGGACCACAGATACGCAGTATTTT
>TRBD2|NA|TRBJ2-5|TRBV11-1
CASSASGGAWETQYF
TGTGCCAGCAGCGCGAGCGGGGGCGCATGGGAGACCCAGTACTTC
>NA|many|TRBJ1-1|TRBV4-1
CASSGRTENTEAFF
TGCGCCAGCAGCGGACGGACGGAGAACACTGAAGCTTTCTTT
>TRBD2|many|TRBJ2-1|TRBV7-8
CASSLAGTSPSSYNEQFF
TGTGCCAGCAGCTTAGCCGGGACTAGCCCGAGCTCCTACAATGAGCAGTTCTTC
>TRBD1|medium-sized|TRBJ2-3|TRBV20-1
CSARSPTGEPDTQYF
TGCAGTGCTAGATCCCCGACAGGGGAACCAGATACGCAGTATTTT
>NA|few|TRBJ2-4|TRBV5-5
CASSLAAVAKNIQYF
TGTGCCAGCAGCTTGGCCGCCGTAGCCAAAAACATTCAGTACTTC
>NA|few|TRBJ2-7|TRBV5-1
CASGEGADYEQYF
TGCGCCAGCGGCGAGGGCGCTGACTACGAGCAGTACTTC
>NA|NA|TRBJ2-5|TRBV6-2/TRBV6-3
CASSYPEETQYF
TGTGCCAGCAGTTACCCCGAGGAGACCCAGTACTTC
>NA|NA|TRBJ2-1|TRBV4-1
CASSQAPDSHNLYNEQFF
TGCGCCAGCAGCCAAGCCCCGGACAGCCATAACCTCTACAATGAGCAGTTCTTC
>NA|NA|TRBJ1-3|TRBV10-3
CAISASGHLGNTIYF
TGTGCCATCAGTGCATCGGGACATCTTGGAAACACCATATATTTT
>TRBD2|many|TRBJ2-2|TRBV5-1
CASSLAGGGTGELFF
TGCGCCAGCAGCTTGGCGGGGGGAGGCACCGGGGAGCTGTTTTTT
>NA|many|TRBJ2-5|TRBV6-2/TRBV6-3
CASSNPRETQYF
TGTGCCAGCAGCAATCCGCGGGAGACCCAGTACTTC
>NA|many|TRBJ2-7|TRBV20-1
CSAGPGAEYEQYF
TGCAGTGCTGGACCGGGTGCGGAATACGAGCAGTACTTC
>NA|many|TRBJ2-1|TRBV4-1
CASSQVVAGAVYNEQFF
TGCGCCAGCAGCCAAGTAGTCGCGGGGGCCGTTTACAATGAGCAGTTCTTC
>NA|large|TRBJ2-2|TRBV7-9
CASIHGSGELFF
TGTGCCAGCATCCACGGGAGCGGGGAGCTGTTTTTT
>TRBD2|many|TRBJ2-1|TRBV13
CASSLWRGADEQFF
TGTGCCAGCAGCTTATGGCGGGGGGCCGATGAGCAGTTCTTC
>NA|medium-sized|TRBJ1-2|TRBV4-3
CASTPGIGALDGYTF
TGCGCCAGCACCCCCGGGATCGGGGCTCTGGATGGCTACACCTTC
>NA|many|TRBJ2-5|TRBV7-9
CASSHELFQETQYF
TGTGCCAGCAGCCACGAGCTATTCCAAGAGACCCAGTACTTC
>TRBD1|many|TRBJ2-7|TRBV5-6
CASSWGQGSYEQYF
TGTGCCAGCAGCTGGGGACAGGGCTCCTACGAGCAGTACTTC
>TRBD2|many|TRBJ2-5|TRBV18
CASSPLPSSGGYQETQYF
TGTGCCAGCTCACCACTCCCGTCTAGCGGGGGTTACCAAGAGACCCAGTACTTC
>TRBD2|many|TRBJ2-7|TRBV18
CASSPNVGLAGGGSPYEQYF
TGTGCCAGCTCACCTAACGTCGGACTAGCGGGGGGTGGTAGCCCCTACGAGCAGTACTTC
>TRBD2|medium-sized|TRBJ2-1|TRBV4-3
CASSQEPSGGPNEQFF
TGCGCCAGCAGCCAAGAACCTAGCGGGGGGCCCAATGAGCAGTTCTTC
>NA|many|TRBJ2-4|TRBV29-1
CSVESSRISNIQYF
TGCAGCGTTGAAAGTAGCCGCATATCTAACATTCAGTACTTC
>NA|medium-sized|TRBJ1-1|TRBV15
CATSRQGVNTEAFF
TGTGCCACCAGCAGACAGGGTGTGAACACTGAAGCTTTCTTT
>TRBD1|many|TRBJ2-3|TRBV19
CARYPRDRVSDTQYF
TGTGCCAGGTACCCCCGGGACAGGGTATCAGATACGCAGTATTTT
>NA|many|TRBJ2-7|TRBV7-9
CASSATVPSYEQYF
TGTGCCAGCAGCGCGACAGTACCTTCCTACGAGCAGTACTTC
>NA|many|TRBJ1-6|TRBV7-2
CASSPRGRELRRSYNSPLHF
TGTGCCAGCAGCCCCAGAGGCAGGGAGCTGAGGAGGTCCTATAATTCACCCCTCCACTTT
>TRBD1|medium-sized|TRBJ1-6|TRBV5-1
CASSPRTGGGSPLHF
TGCGCCAGCAGTCCCCGGACAGGGGGTGGCTCACCCCTCCACTTT
>TRBD1|medium-sized|TRBJ1-4|TRBV29-1
CSVPARGRTGGNEKLFF
TGCAGCGTTCCCGCCCGAGGGAGGACAGGCGGTAATGAAAAACTGTTTTTT
>NA|medium-sized|TRBJ1-5|TRBV19
CASSAVAGREPQHF
TGTGCCAGTAGTGCAGTCGCGGGGAGAGAGCCCCAGCATTTT
>TRBD1|many|TRBJ2-5|TRBV15
CASHSGTAYQETQYF
TGTGCCAGCCACTCCGGGACAGCTTACCAAGAGACCCAGTACTTC
>NA|many|TRBJ2-3|TRBV19
CASSISKRSTDTQYF
TGTGCCAGTAGTATATCTAAGAGAAGCACAGATACGCAGTATTTT
>TRBD2|many|TRBJ2-1|TRBV19
CASRRTSGPINEQFF
TGTGCCAGTAGACGGACTAGCGGCCCTATAAATGAGCAGTTCTTC
>NA|many|TRBJ1-2|TRBV7-9
CASSGIDYGYTF
TGTGCCAGCAGCGGGATTGACTATGGCTACACCTTC
>TRBD1|many|TRBJ2-3|TRBV5-1
CASSLEVTGSTDTQYF
TGCGCCAGCAGCTTGGAAGTGACAGGGAGCACAGATACGCAGTATTTT
>NA|many|TRBJ2-1|TRBV7-8
CASSFGVNEQFF
TGTGCCAGCAGCTTTGGTGTCAATGAGCAGTTCTTC
>NA|many|TRBJ1-1|TRBV14
CASSHLTGQATKAFF
TGTGCCAGCAGCCACCTCACTGGGCAGGCCACAAAGGCTTTCTTT
>NA|many|TRBJ2-7|TRBV3-1
CASSQVGGTEQYF
TGTGCCAGCAGCCAAGTTGGGGGGACCGAGCAGTACTTC
>NA|few|TRBJ2-7|TRBV28
CATKRESSYEQYF
TGTGCCACCAAACGGGAGAGCTCCTACGAGCAGTACTTC
>TRBD1|many|TRBJ2-1|TRBV24-1
CATTTDRLPYNEQFF
TGTGCCACCACCACGGACAGGCTACCCTACAATGAGCAGTTCTTC
>NA|NA|TRBJ1-6|TRBV9
CASSTRDSGGGNSPLHF
TGTGCCAGCAGCACTAGGGACTCCGGGGGGGGTAATTCACCCCTCCACTTT
>NA|medium-sized|TRBJ2-6|TRBV30
CAWSGGGVLGGANVLTF
TGTGCCTGGAGTGGAGGAGGGGTACTTGGTGGGGCCAACGTCCTGACTTTC
>NA|large|TRBJ2-7|TRBV6-5
CASSYNGNYEQYF
TGTGCCAGCAGTTACAACGGCAACTACGAGCAGTACTTC
>TRBD1|many|TRBJ2-2|TRBV7-2
CASSSRQGSSTGELFF
TGTGCCAGCAGCTCTCGACAGGGATCCTCCACCGGGGAGCTGTTTTTT